The entry below gives a single TCR beta chain sequence along with its context. The sample holds many counts of this clonotype. The antigen this receptor binds is unknown. Within one base of it there is no much larger clone, and no base qualities were kept. TCR cDNA was synthesized by 5'RACE template switching, through which a universal primer site and unique molecular identifiers were introduced. cDNA synthesis was primed from both the TCR alpha and TCR beta constant segments. Library amplification involved two PCR steps, and the second step added sample barcodes and sequencing adapters. Sequencing of libraries was done on Illumina HiSeq 2500 (2x100 bp) or NovaSeq (2x150 bp). On the authors' methods: Reads were demultiplexed and collapsed into UMI consensus sequences with MIGEC, and V(D)J alignment was performed with MiXCR. Clonotypes responding to the vaccine were identified with edgeR on replicate PBMC samples, with the criteria of FDR below 0.01 and a log2 fold change above 5 up to day 15. Each bulk clonotype was labeled CD4 or CD8 based on which sequenced repertoire, CD4 or CD8, contained the clonotype at higher abundance. The public reads were quality trimmed at Q25 with fastp and then assembled into clones with MiXCR by TCRdb, keeping productive beta chains. Each CDR3 protein appears once, grouped with its most common genes and DNA. TCRdb's processing, not the authors' own work, is the source of the V and J calls. This sample holds about 360,000 distinct CDR3 sequences; approximately 5.7% were observed only once. The ten largest clones represent 15% of the sample.

This record belongs to a study of T cells after yellow fever vaccination (dated by TCRdb to the late 2010s). Turning to the overall study: Libraries from fractions with low cell numbers were prepared with the SMART-Seq v4 Ultra Low Input RNA kit. The cohort comprised two healthy male donors, one aged 18 to 30 and one aged 30 to 40 years. Blood was drawn at multiple timepoints before and after primary and secondary immunization, with bulk PBMC replicates and cell subsets isolated. To follow T-cell clones before and after primary and booster YFV17D yellow fever vaccination, bulk TCR alpha and beta repertoires were sequenced over time. General study outcomes and caveats: After the booster, most of the clones that had expanded following primary vaccination were detected again (roughly 97% of CD4 and 85% to 90% of CD8), which suggests that memory was broadly maintained. Because only two donors were included in the study, the extent to which the findings can be generalized is limited. Computational filtering was needed because FACS-sorted repertoires could contain abundant contaminating clonotypes from the bulk population. Compared with the primary T-cell response, the secondary T-cell response was faster but weaker, reaching its peak on day 5 rather than on day 15. A small share of clonotypes occurred in both CD4 and CD8 compartments, likely arising from convergent recombination.

This specimen's treatment or condition label, per the study, means: live attenuated yellow fever vaccine strain. At each blood-draw timepoint, two biological replicates of bulk PBMCs were collected. A standard Ficoll-Paque protocol was used to isolate PBMCs from peripheral blood. TriZol was used to extract RNA from bulk PBMCs, from CD4 and CD8 fractions, and from dextramer-positive and dextramer-negative fractions. The input for sequencing was PBMCs, taken 5 days after the yellow fever booster vaccination. The sequence was collected from a man younger than 45 who received the YFV17D yellow fever vaccine.

The CDR3 region has the sequence CASSGDSLNTGELFF. The DNA reads TGCGCCAGCAGCGGGGACAGCTTGAACACCGGGGAGCTGTTTTTT. The chain uses TRBV5-1 and TRBJ2-2; 7 bases in the junction line up with TRBD1. Via the germline V gene, CDR1 is SGHRS and CDR2 YFSETQ. Trimming takes 4 bases off V and 1 base off J; junction bases not matched to a gene: 4. The CDR3 contains 15 residues, cysteine and phenylalanine counted. The CDR3 DNA has 45 bases and is translated from base 1.